One T cell receptor beta chain is described in this entry. Its matching antigen is unknown. Primed by a sample-barcoded 5' primer and a J-beta primer mix, a second PCR proceeded for roughly 6 to 12 cycles. Sequencing yielded, for each sample, at least 3 million paired-end reads carrying CDR3. TCRdb redid the calling of the 5' RACE reads with MiXCR, one entry per CDR3 protein. The sample has roughly 1,500,000 distinct CDR3 sequences, approximately 42% seen once. The data originate from a study of blood T cells in healthy people across ages. The CDR3 totals 16 residues. Broader study findings: It was found that TCR beta diversity correlated strongly with the percentage of naive T cells.

The rearrangement uses TRBV21-1 and TRBJ1-5; the table gives TRBD1 as D, unverified against the DNA. TRBV21-1 is a pseudogene. The source material was blood. The clonotype was recovered from a woman under 30 in good health. The CDR3 DNA sequence: TGTGCCAGCAGCAAAGGTCCAGGGGGTACGGGTCAGCCCCAGCATTTT. Protein sequence: CASSKGPGGTGQPQHF.